This TCR beta chain was captured in a study of blood T cell repertoires in COVID-19. The assay was immunoSEQ multiplex PCR, and TCRdb's table has in-frame clones only and misses some. The repertoire includes 280,000 or so clones, about 85% of them detected once, and under 3% sits in the top ten. This CDR3 is 14 amino acids long. Germline V lookup: CDR1 KGHSH, CDR2 LQKENI. V lost 3 bases and J lost 6; bases outside the gene matches: 0. Clinical histories supplied by participants themselves formed the basis of cohort assignment. Source material: PBMCs or T cells enriched from blood (not recorded which). The chain uses TRBV18 and TRBJ2-1; TRBD2 agrees at 12 bases. The clonotype was recovered from a woman in her forties or fifties who had recovered from COVID-19. CDR3 DNA: TGTGCCAGCTCACCGGGACTAGCGGGCAATGAGCAGTTCTTC. Translation gives CASSPGLAGNEQFF.